These 5 T cell receptor beta chains were all obtained from the same sample, sequenced in a study of T-cell reconstitution after alpha-beta-depleted transplantation in children. Researchers prepared the TCRbeta library using unique molecular identifiers, the study reports. TCRdb re-called the PCR reads through MiXCR, storing one row per CDR3 protein. Found here are some 200,000 distinct CDR3 sequences, just over 14% of them singletons; the top ten hold about 12%. The starting material was PBMCs from the stem cell graft donor, obtained from the stem cell graft. The receptors shown here come from a human donor who donated a stem cell graft to a child with acute lymphoblastic leukemia.

The V call is TRBV15, the J call TRBJ2-1; 9 bases line up with TRBD2. This CDR3 has 18 amino acids. V was pared by 1 base and J by 5 bases, with 12 bases of the junction left unmatched. CDR1 LNHNV and CDR2 YYDKDF come from the germline V gene (reference sequence). CDR3 residues: CATSRGGASGVLNNEQFF. DNA for the CDR3: TGTGCCACCAGCAGAGGAGGGGCTAGCGGGGTCTTAAACAATGAGCAGTTCTTC.

This clonotype was seen repeatedly, ten times or more. This chain joins TRBV5-1 and TRBJ2-7; D might be TRBD1 (6 bases). V gave up 3 bases and J gave up 6 bases, with 19 bases separating them. Germline V CDR1 and CDR2: SGHRS, YFSETQ. The CDR3 consists of 15 residues. The CDR3 region has the DNA TGCGCCAGCAGCTCGGACAGAGTAAGGGTCATCGAGCAGTACTTC. Translating gives CASSSDRVRVIEQYF.

The genes are TRBV7-8 and TRBJ2-7; 10 bases fit TRBD2. Germline CDR1 is SGHVS and CDR2 is FQNEAQ. Trimming removed 5 bases from V and 3 bases from J; junction bases left unmatched: 10. CDR3 size: 16 residues. The CDR3 reads CASSESALAGVYEQYF. The CDR3, as DNA: TGTGCCAGCAGCGAATCAGCGCTAGCGGGAGTCTACGAGCAGTACTTC. Full variable domain (outside the CDR3, taken from reference TRBV7-8 and TRBJ2-7): GAGVSQSPRYKVAKRGQDVALRCDPISGHVSLFWYQQALGQGPEFLTYFQNEAQLDKSGLPSDRFFAERPEGSVSTLKIQRTQQEDSAVYLCASSESALAGVYEQYFGPGTRLTVT.

This clonotype has just a few counts. This chain connects TRBV5-1 to TRBJ1-4; no clear D. CDR1 is SGHRS, CDR2 YFSETQ, per germline. The CDR3 has 17 residues. V lost 4 bases to trimming and J lost 0 bases, with 16 bases between them. The CDR3, as DNA: TGCGCCAGCAGCCACCTCGGACGGGGATCAACTAATGAAAAACTGTTTTTT. This translates into CASSHLGRGSTNEKLFF.

The chain recombines TRBV11-2 with TRBJ1-6; D not certain. The germline CDR1 and CDR2 sequences are SGHAT and FQNNGV. This CDR3 comprises 14 residues. Deletions cut 6 bases from V and 4 bases from J, with 10 bases between. CDR3 nucleotide sequence: TGTGCCAGCAGTTTACAGCCGTATAATTCACCCCTCCACTTT. Translation gives CASSLQPYNSPLHF.